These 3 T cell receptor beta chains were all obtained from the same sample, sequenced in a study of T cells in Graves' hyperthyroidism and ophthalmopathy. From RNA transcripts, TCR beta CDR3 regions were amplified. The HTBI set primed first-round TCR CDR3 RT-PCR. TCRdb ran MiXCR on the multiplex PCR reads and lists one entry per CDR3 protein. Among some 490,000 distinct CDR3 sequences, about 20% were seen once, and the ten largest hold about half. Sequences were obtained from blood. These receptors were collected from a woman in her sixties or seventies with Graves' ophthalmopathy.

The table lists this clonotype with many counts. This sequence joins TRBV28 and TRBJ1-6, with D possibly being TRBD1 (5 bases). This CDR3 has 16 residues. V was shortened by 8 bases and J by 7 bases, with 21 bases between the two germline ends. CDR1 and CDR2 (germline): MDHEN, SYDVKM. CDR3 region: CASGGVLIGGNSPLHF. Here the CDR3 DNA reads TGTGCCAGCGGAGGGGTCTTAATCGGGGGGAATTCACCCCTCCACTTT.

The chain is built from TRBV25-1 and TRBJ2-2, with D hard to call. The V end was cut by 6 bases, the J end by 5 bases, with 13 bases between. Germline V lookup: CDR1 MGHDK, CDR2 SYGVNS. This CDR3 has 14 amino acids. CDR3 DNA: TGTGCCAGCAGGGCCCCCCCCGGGACCGGGGAGCTGTTTTTT. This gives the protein CASRAPPGTGELFF. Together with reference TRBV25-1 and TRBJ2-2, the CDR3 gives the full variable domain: EADIYQTPRYLVIGTGKKITLECSQTMGHDKMYWYQQDPGMELHLIHYSYGVNSTEKGDLSSESTVSRIRTEHFPLTLESARPSHTSQYLCASRAPPGTGELFFGEGSRLTVL.

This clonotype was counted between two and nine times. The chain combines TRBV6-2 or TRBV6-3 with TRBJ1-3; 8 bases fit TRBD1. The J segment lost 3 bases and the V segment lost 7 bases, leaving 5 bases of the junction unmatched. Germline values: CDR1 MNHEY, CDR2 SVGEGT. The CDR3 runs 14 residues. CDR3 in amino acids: CASKIDRGGNTIYF. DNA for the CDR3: TGTGCCAGCAAAATAGACAGGGGTGGAAACACCATATATTTT.